These 30 T cell receptor beta chains were sequenced from one sample in a study of T cell responses to AZD1222 COVID-19 vaccine. Some clones are missing from TCRdb's copy, which holds only in-frame ones; the method was immunoSEQ multiplex PCR. This sample has tens of thousands of clones; more than 80% occur once, and the top ten carry 14%. The specimen comprised peripheral blood, sampled 28 days after the second AZD1222 dose. These receptors originate from an adult who received the AZD1222 COVID-19 vaccine.

V is TRBV2 and J is TRBJ2-7; D remains ambiguous. Germline V gene sequence: CDR1 SNHLY, CDR2 FYNNEI. This CDR3 is 14 amino acids long. Trimming pared 10 bases from V and 0 bases from J, leaving 16 bases between. CDR3 sequence (DNA): TGTGCCACCCGGAATGAAGGCGTCTCCTACGAGCAGTACTTC. This encodes CATRNEGVSYEQYF.

J is TRBJ1-1 and V is TRBV11-3, with a tentative D call TRBD1 (6 bases). Trimming removed 3 bases at V and 11 bases at J, with 13 bases between. In germline, CDR1 is SGHNT, CDR2 YENEEA. The CDR3 is made up of 12 amino acids. The CDR3 coding sequence is TGTGCCAGCAGCTTCGTACAGGGTATGGCTTTCTTT. This encodes CASSFVQGMAFF.

The chain links TRBV7-2 to TRBJ2-7, with D uncertain. CDR1 is SGHTA, CDR2 FQGNSA, per germline. The V gene lost 5 bases and the J gene lost 2 bases, with 7 bases spanning the gap. There are 12 residues in the CDR3. Written as DNA, the CDR3 is TGTGCCAGCAGCCCCCTCACCTACGAGCAGTACTTC. It encodes CASSPLTYEQYF.

This chain connects TRBV9 to TRBJ1-2; no reliable D call. Trimming left V 3 bases short and J 2 bases short, with 8 bases between. Germline V CDR1 and CDR2: SGDLS, YYNGEE. This CDR3 region has 13 residues. The chain's CDR3 is CASSGNRNYGYTF. Written as DNA, the CDR3 is TGTGCCAGCAGCGGGAATAGGAACTATGGCTACACCTTC.

The V call is TRBV6-5, the J call TRBJ2-7; unclear D gene. The CDR3 consists of 14 residues. Germline V gene lookup returns CDR1 MNHEY and CDR2 SVGAGI. With 1 base removed from V and 6 bases from J, the gap between germline ends came to 13 bases. This chain's CDR3 is CASSYFVGKGEQYF. The CDR3 region has the DNA TGTGCCAGCAGTTACTTCGTGGGGAAAGGCGAGCAGTACTTC.

The rearrangement joins TRBV7-2 to TRBJ1-5; D call uncertain. The V end was cut by 3 bases, the J end by 0 bases, with 9 bases between. Germline-derived CDR1 and CDR2 are SGHTA and FQGNSA. The CDR3 consists of 15 residues. As DNA, the CDR3 is TGTGCCAGCAGCTTTTCGCGGGCTAGCAATCAGCCCCAGCATTTT. Translation: CASSFSRASNQPQHF.

In nucleotides, the CDR3 is TGTGCCTGGAGTGTCGACGTCGGCACTGAAGCTTTCTTT. Translating it yields CAWSVDVGTEAFF. This rearrangement joins TRBV30 to TRBJ1-1; D not certain. This CDR3 is 13 amino acids long. V dropped 0 bases and J dropped 4 bases, with 9 bases sitting between them. From germline, CDR1 is GTSNPN and CDR2 SVGIG (reference sequence).

V is TRBV29-1 and J is TRBJ2-5; a weak D match, TRBD1 (7 bases). This CDR3 comprises 13 residues. The ends were cut back, 7 bases at V and 3 bases at J, with 15 bases in the middle. Germline CDR1 is SQVTM and CDR2 is ANQGSEA. The CDR3 region is CSAQGGGEETQYF. The CDR3 DNA reads as TGCAGCGCCCAAGGAGGGGGCGAAGAGACCCAGTACTTC.

This clone was detected a few times. The chain links TRBV6-1 to TRBJ1-1; maybe TRBD1 (5 bases). V was cut by 3 bases and J by 1 base, with 12 bases left in between. Germline V gives CDR1 MNHNS, CDR2 SASEGT. The CDR3 is 15 amino acids. The CDR3 coding sequence is TGTGCCAGCAGTGACCCGGGACGTCCGAACACTGAAGCTTTCTTT. As protein: CASSDPGRPNTEAFF.

The chain couples TRBV7-2 to TRBJ2-7; 9 nucleotides align to TRBD2. The CDR3 runs to 17 residues. V shed 5 bases and J 1 base; nucleotides not matched to a gene: 12. Germline loops: CDR1 SGHTA, CDR2 FQGNSA. DNA for the CDR3: TGTGCCAGCAGCCCTCAAGTGATAGCGGGAGAATCCTACGAGCAGTACTTC. This translates into CASSPQVIAGESYEQYF.

This clone has just one count. V is TRBV30 and J is TRBJ2-3, with 7 nucleotides matching TRBD1. The CDR3 loop spans 16 amino acids. Germline CDR1 GTSNPN, CDR2 SVGIG (reference sequence). V was pared by 2 bases and J by 8 bases, with 16 bases of the junction left unmatched. Written as DNA, the CDR3 is TGTGCCTGGAGTCTATCCGGGACAGTAAGTCTAGGTACGCAGTATTTT. Translating it yields CAWSLSGTVSLGTQYF.

This clone came up once. The gene calls are TRBV25-1 and TRBJ1-5; D is unclear. Germline CDR1 MGHDK, CDR2 SYGVNS. V was pared by 3 bases and J by 3 bases, with 15 bases between. The CDR3 is made up of 16 amino acids. The CDR3 bases are TGTGCCAGCAGTGATCCCGGCTCCTCTAACAATCAGCCCCAGCATTTT. Amino acids: CASSDPGSSNNQPQHF.

The chain links TRBV10-3 to TRBJ2-1, with 8 bases that match TRBD2. CDR1 is ENHRY, CDR2 SYGVKD, per germline. The CDR3 runs 15 residues. V trimming: 4 bases; J trimming: 0 bases; junction bases outside the gene matches: 2. DNA for the CDR3: TGTGCCATCAGTGTGGCGGGAGGCTCCTACAATGAGCAGTTCTTC. Encoded protein: CAISVAGGSYNEQFF.

The J gene is TRBJ1-2, the V gene TRBV5-1; D gene ambiguous. The CDR3 contains 14 residues. Germline V CDR1 and CDR2: SGHRS, YFSETQ. Between the trimmed V and J ends, which lost 6 bases and 0 bases, there was a span of 12 bases. The CDR3 here is CASNFGGANYGYTF. As DNA, the CDR3 is TGCGCCAGCAATTTTGGTGGCGCTAACTATGGCTACACCTTC.

The gene calls are TRBV5-4 and TRBJ2-1; the match to TRBD2 covers 13 bases. Trimming at V came to 0 bases and at J to 8 bases, leaving 14 bases not matched to a gene. The CDR3 runs 19 residues. CDR1 SGHNT and CDR2 YYREEE come from the germline V gene (reference sequence). Here the CDR3 DNA reads TGTGCCAGCAGCTTGGCACGGACTAGCGGGAGTACGGTAACCGATGAGCAGTTCTTC. This translates into CASSLARTSGSTVTDEQFF.

This clone was seen just once. The chain carries TRBV13 and TRBJ2-7, with D hard to call. This CDR3 comprises 12 residues. Trimming left V 5 bases short and J 0 bases short, with 5 bases between. Germline V gene sequence: CDR1 PRHDT, CDR2 FYEKMQ (reference sequence). The CDR3 nucleotides are TGTGCCAGCAGCCCGAACTCCTACGAGCAGTACTTC. It encodes CASSPNSYEQYF.

V and J are TRBV6-5 and TRBJ2-1; D is unresolved. Per the germline V gene, CDR1 is MNHEY and CDR2 is SVGAGI. With 6 bases removed from V and 9 bases from J, the gap between germline ends came to 9 bases. The CDR3 loop spans 11 amino acids. CDR3 nucleotide sequence: TGTGCCAGCAGGGGAACGGGTGAGCAGTTCTTC. Translating it yields CASRGTGEQFF.

A single count supports this clone. The J gene is TRBJ2-1, the V gene TRBV4-2; no reliable D call. This CDR3 has 16 amino acids. Germline CDR1 LGHNA, CDR2 YNFKEQ. The V and J ends lost 1 base and 6 bases respectively, with 16 bases between them. CDR3: CASSQVGGPPGNEQFF. The CDR3 nucleotides are TGTGCCAGCAGCCAAGTAGGTGGGCCCCCTGGCAATGAGCAGTTCTTC.

The rearrangement joins TRBV20-1 to TRBJ2-3, with D hard to call. V was trimmed by 6 bases and J by 0 bases, leaving 4 bases between them. The CDR3 has 11 residues. The germline V gene has CDR1 DFQATT and CDR2 SNEGSKA (reference sequence). The CDR3 protein is CSAYSTDTQYF. The CDR3 region has the DNA TGCAGTGCATATAGCACAGATACGCAGTATTTT.

This chain uses TRBV12-3 or TRBV12-4 with TRBJ1-1; D unresolved. V shed 8 bases and J shed 4 bases, with 11 bases lying between them. The CDR3 has 12 amino acids. This chain's CDR3 is CASGRVTTEAFF. CDR3 nucleotide sequence: TGTGCCAGCGGTCGGGTTACCACTGAAGCTTTCTTT.

This chain uses TRBV7-2 with TRBJ1-5; the match to TRBD1 covers 8 bases. Germline lookup yields CDR1 SGHTA and CDR2 FQGNSA. The CDR3 covers 15 residues. V lost 4 bases and J lost 7; bases outside the gene matches: 9. The CDR3 coding sequence is TGTGCCAGCAGCTCCGTCCAGGGGGCTGGGCAGCCCCAGCATTTT. Residues: CASSSVQGAGQPQHF.

V is TRBV19 and J is TRBJ2-1; D gene ambiguous. Germline V lookup: CDR1 LNHDA, CDR2 SQIVND (reference sequence). The CDR3 consists of 10 residues. Trimming left V 8 bases short and J 10 bases short, with 9 bases between. In DNA, the CDR3 is TGTGCCAGTGGAGTGGGAGAGCAGTTCTTC. This encodes CASGVGEQFF.

The chain uses TRBV6-5 and TRBJ1-4; no firm D call. The ends were cut back, 0 bases at V and 4 bases at J, with 9 bases in the middle. Germline V CDR1 and CDR2: MNHEY, SVGAGI. CDR3 length: 15 amino acids. CDR3 nucleotides: TGTGCCAGCAGTTACTCTCGCGGCCGTAATGAAAAACTGTTTTTT. Residues: CASSYSRGRNEKLFF.

This chain joins TRBV11-3 and TRBJ2-2, with unresolved D. V shed 3 bases and J shed 1 base, with 15 bases lying between them. The germline gives CDR1 SGHNT, CDR2 YENEEA. CDR3 size: 17 residues. CDR3 nucleotide sequence: TGTGCCAGCAGCTTGGAGTCATCATCGGTGAACACCGGGGAGCTGTTTTTT. As protein: CASSLESSSVNTGELFF.

The chain combines TRBV7-2 with TRBJ1-6; a weak D match, TRBD1 (6 bases). V was trimmed by 5 bases and J by 4 bases, leaving 9 bases between them. Looked up from germline, CDR1 is SGHTA and CDR2 is FQGNSA. This CDR3 contains 14 residues. CDR3 amino acids: CASSPTGYNSPLHF. The CDR3 bases are TGTGCCAGCAGCCCGACAGGTTATAATTCACCCCTCCACTTT.

The gene calls are TRBV11-2 and TRBJ2-5, with D perhaps given as TRBD1 or TRBD2 (6 bases each). This CDR3 region has 16 residues. CDR1 and CDR2 (germline): SGHAT, FQNNGV. V was cut by 3 bases and J by 7 bases, with 21 bases left in between. The CDR3 sequence is CASSLQGRAVGGTQYF. The CDR3 DNA reads as TGTGCCAGCAGCTTGCAGGGGCGCGCCGTGGGGGGGACCCAGTACTTC.

The CDR3 DNA reads as TGTGCCACCAGTGAGACGGGACAGGGGGCAGATACGCAGTATTTT. Protein: CATSETGQGADTQYF. This chain connects TRBV24-1 to TRBJ2-3, with 11 bases lining up with TRBD1. The CDR3 consists of 15 residues. Germline V lookup: CDR1 KGHDR, CDR2 SFDVKD. J lost 4 bases, V lost 4 bases, and 3 bases had no gene match.

The chain recombines TRBV3-1 (or the pseudogene TRBV3-2) with TRBJ1-5; 8 bases align to TRBD1. CDR3 size: 14 residues. The junction had 7 bases not matched to a gene; V was cut back by 3 bases and J by 9 bases. The germline V gene encodes CDR1 LGHDT and CDR2 YNNKEL (reference sequence). This CDR3 is CASSQTQGAGPQHF. Written as DNA, the CDR3 is TGTGCCAGCAGCCAGACCCAGGGGGCTGGGCCCCAGCATTTT.

The CDR3 here is CASSRGLENYEQYF. CDR3 DNA: TGTGCCAGCAGCCGGGGACTAGAAAACTACGAGCAGTACTTC. This chain uses TRBV5-4 with TRBJ2-7; 8 bases agree with TRBD2. J lost 3 bases, V lost 4 bases, and 6 bases had no gene match. The CDR3 extends over 14 amino acids. Looked up from germline, CDR1 is SGHNT and CDR2 is YYREEE (reference sequence).

DNA for the CDR3: TGTGCCAGTAGTTTAGGGTTGGGACAGCGAATCTCGGGGGCCAACGTCCTGACTTTC. It encodes CASSLGLGQRISGANVLTF. The J gene is TRBJ2-6, the V gene TRBV19; 7 nucleotides align to TRBD1. The trim removed 5 bases at V and 4 bases at J, leaving 17 bases unmatched. The CDR3 consists of 19 residues. Looked up from germline, CDR1 is LNHDA and CDR2 is SQIVND (reference sequence). The variable domain in full, with the rest retrieved from reference TRBV19 and TRBJ2-6, is DGGITQSPKYLFRKEGQNVTLSCEQNLNHDAMYWYRQDPGQGLRLIYYSQIVNDFQKGDIAEGYSVSREKKESFPLTVTSAQKNPTAFYLCASSLGLGQRISGANVLTFGAGSRLTVL.